This TCR beta chain was recovered during a study of T-cell reconstitution after alpha-beta-depleted transplantation in children. This clonotype has only a few counts. This CDR3 region has 13 residues. V lost 5 bases and J 3 bases, leaving 14 bases between the germline ends. Germline V gene data show CDR1 as DFQATT and CDR2 as SNEGSKA (reference sequence). Unique molecular identifiers were incorporated when the TCRbeta library was constructed. MiXCR, run by TCRdb on the PCR reads, gives a single entry per CDR3 protein. The sample contains just over 950,000 distinct CDR3 sequences, about 26% of which appear only once.

This sequence was found in a boy younger than two who had a stem cell transplant for SCID, so the T cells may come from the graft donor. Sequences were derived from PBMCs, mostly from graft donor cells, sampled 360 days after TCRalphabeta/CD19-depleted stem cell transplant. The rearrangement links TRBV20-1 to TRBJ2-7; D is perhaps TRBD1 (5 bases). The CDR3 spells CSAFLGQGYEQYF. The CDR3 bases are TGCAGTGCTTTTCTAGGGCAGGGCTACGAGCAGTACTTC.